The 4 T cell receptor beta chains given below trace back to one sample, sequenced in a study of blood T cell repertoires in COVID-19. The data were produced by immunoSEQ multiplex PCR, yet TCRdb's version contains in-frame clones alone and is incomplete. This sample has about 150,000 clones, with more than 75% found just once. Sequenced: peripheral blood. All receptors derive from a man between 18 and 29 years old with COVID-19, enrolled during active disease.

Note on this clone: One junction end does not reproduce the germline sequence, and a read error may be involved. The chain carries TRBV4-3 and TRBJ1-4; D is ambiguous. Per germline, CDR1 LGHNA and CDR2 YSLEER. This CDR3 region has 15 residues. The CDR3 DNA is TGCGCCAGCAGCCAAGCCTGGTATTCTAATGAAAAACTGCTTTTT. Protein sequence: CASSQAWYSNEKLLF.

There are a few counts of this clone. The chain uses TRBV11-2 and TRBJ1-1; 8 nucleotides line up with TRBD1. CDR3 size: 13 residues. V gave up 5 bases and J gave up 3 bases; unmatched junction bases: 2. Germline values: CDR1 SGHAT, CDR2 FQNNGV. The CDR3 spells CASSMDRDTEAFF. The CDR3 bases are TGTGCCAGCAGCATGGACAGGGACACTGAAGCTTTCTTT.

Here the CDR3 reads CASSPIRDGGYNSPLHF. CDR3 in DNA: TGTGCCAGTAGTCCTATTCGAGACGGGGGATATAATTCACCCCTCCACTTT. This chain joins TRBV19 and TRBJ1-6; weak D call: TRBD1 (5 bases). V was cut by 5 bases and J by 4 bases, with 18 bases left in between. CDR1 and CDR2 from the germline V gene are LNHDA and SQIVND (reference sequence). CDR3 length: 17 residues.

The chain joins TRBV3-1 (or the pseudogene TRBV3-2) to TRBJ2-7; D is undetermined. Germline lookup yields CDR1 LGHDT and CDR2 YNNKEL (reference sequence). The CDR3 runs to 14 residues. V lost 1 base and J 3 bases, leaving 10 bases between the germline ends. The CDR3 region has the DNA TGTGCCAGCAGCCAAGGGCCCGGAGTCTACGAGCAGTACTTC. This codes for CASSQGPGVYEQYF.